The clone carrying this T cell receptor beta chain showed up many times. The antigen remains undetermined. This record comes from a study of identical twins. Study-wide findings and caveats: Twin pairs' shared out-of-frame alpha sequences were enriched in low generation probability. Less excess twin sharing appeared in beta out-of-frame sequences. Twin sharing of out-of-frame TCR alpha was underestimated by models in monozygotic pairs.

Carrying unique molecular identifiers, the cDNA also gained a universal primer site through template switching. TCRdb recomputed calls from the 5' RACE reads with MiXCR, one row per CDR3 protein. The data show 1.5 million to 2 million distinct CDR3 sequences, roughly 35% seen once. This TCR was sampled from a newborn girl in good health. Source material: cord blood.

The DNA of the CDR3 is TGTGCCAGCAGTTTACCCTATAGCAATCAGCCCCAGCATTTT. Protein product: CASSLPYSNQPQHF. This chain joins TRBV12-3 or TRBV12-4 and TRBJ1-5, with unresolved D. V lost 2 bases to trimming and J lost 0 bases, with 5 bases between them. The CDR3 runs to 14 residues.